The subject of this entry is one T cell receptor beta chain. The antigen remains unidentified. These data originate in a study of glioma-infiltrating T cells after dendritic cell vaccination. Study-level information: Glioblastoma patients came from Phase I and II dendritic cell vaccination trials. Three intradermal dendritic cell vaccine injections were given every two weeks. Between the early 2000s and the early 2010s, patients got autologous tumor lysate-pulsed dendritic cell vaccines.

The CDR3 length is 13 residues. V was trimmed by 3 bases and J by 7 bases, leaving 9 bases between them. Looked up from germline, CDR1 is SNHLY and CDR2 is FYNNEI. Sequenced by immunoSEQ multiplex PCR; TCRdb stores in-frame clones only, minus some. The table shows under 40,000 clones, with more than 85% occurring only once. Findings of the study overall: Few patients contributed both blood and tumor specimens.

This receptor was obtained from a human donor with glioblastoma. This sequence joins TRBV2 and TRBJ2-2; D is uncertain. Source: blood, taken before dendritic cell vaccination. Written as DNA, the CDR3 is TGTGCCAGCAGTGACTCGAGGAGCGGGGAGCTGTTTTTT. This codes for CASSDSRSGELFF.